This is a list of T cell receptor beta chains from one sample in a study of blood T cell repertoires in COVID-19. Profiling relied on immunoSEQ multiplex PCR, and the TCRdb table lists in-frame clones only, not all of them. The sample shows about 200,000 clones, roughly 90% of them seen only once. Sequenced: peripheral blood. All receptors come from a man aged 50 or older with acute or convalescent COVID-19. Both conserved end residues are part of each CDR3. D genes are given only for firm matches. Where a row states a size, it is once, few, many or the class of an expanded clone; other rows omit it.

abundance	d_gene	v_gene	len	j_gene	CDR3aa	CDR3nt
-	-	TRBV28	14	TRBJ1-3	CASSDPGKGNTIYF	TGTGCCAGCAGTGATCCGGGGAAGGGAAACACCATATATTTT
-	TRBD2	TRBV19	16	TRBJ2-2	CASGNRLAGNTGELFF	TGTGCCAGTGGAAACCGACTAGCGGGGAACACCGGGGAGCTGTTTTTT
once	TRBD2	TRBV2	17	TRBJ2-2	CASRQQRLAGGAGELFF	TGTGCCAGCAGGCAACAAAGACTAGCGGGAGGTGCCGGGGAGCTGTTTTTT
-	-	TRBV7-6	13	TRBJ2-3	CASSLGQSDTQYF	TGTGCCAGCAGCTTAGGACAGTCAGATACGCAGTATTTT
once	-	TRBV9	12	TRBJ2-2	CASSAVGGELFF	TGTGCCAGCAGCGCGGTTGGCGGGGAGCTGTTTTTT
once	TRBD1	TRBV29-1	12	TRBJ2-3	CSVRTGPDTQYF	TGCAGCGTTCGGACAGGGCCAGATACGCAGTATTTT
-	-	TRBV3-1/TRBV3-2	14	TRBJ1-1	CASSLKGGDTEAFF	TGTGCCAGCAGCCTGAAAGGGGGAGACACTGAAGCTTTCTTT
-	TRBD2	TRBV11-2	14	TRBJ2-7	CASSLGGVKDEQYF	TGTGCCAGCAGCTTGGGGGGGGTTAAGGACGAGCAGTACTTC
-	-	TRBV19	13	TRBJ2-7	CASRRTDTYEQYF	TGTGCCAGTAGACGGACAGATACCTACGAGCAGTACTTC
-	-	TRBV4-2	15	TRBJ1-1	CASSQDSPMNTEAFF	TGTGCCAGCAGCCAAGATTCCCCTATGAACACTGAAGCTTTCTTT
-	-	TRBV7-2	15	TRBJ2-3	CASARGGGGTDTQYF	TGTGCCAGCGCCCGGGGAGGGGGGGGCACAGATACGCAGTATTTT
-	TRBD1	TRBV10-1	15	TRBJ1-6	CATLRTGANNSPLHF	TGCGCCACCCTGAGGACAGGGGCGAATAATTCACCCCTCCACTTT
-	-	TRBV19	13	TRBJ1-5	CASSIRGDQPQHF	TGTGCCAGTAGTATACGCGGAGATCAGCCCCAGCATTTT
once	-	TRBV5-4	16	TRBJ2-2	CASSRENVANTGELFF	TGTGCCAGCAGCCGGGAGAACGTTGCGAACACCGGGGAGCTGTTTTTT
once	TRBD1	TRBV5-1	13	TRBJ1-1	CASSYRGNTEAFF	TGCGCCAGCAGCTACAGGGGGAACACTGAAGCTTTCTTT
once	-	TRBV19	13	TRBJ2-1	CASMASSYNEQFF	TGTGCCAGTATGGCCAGCTCCTACAATGAGCAGTTCTTC
-	TRBD1	TRBV7-2	15	TRBJ1-5	CASSPGTGNNQPQHF	TGTGCCAGCAGCCCCGGGACAGGGAATAATCAGCCCCAGCATTTT
-	-	TRBV10-3	13	TRBJ1-1	CAILGDLNTEAFF	TGTGCCATCCTAGGGGATTTGAACACTGAAGCTTTCTTT
once	TRBD1	TRBV4-1	15	TRBJ1-2	CASSQERQGNYGYTF	TGCGCCAGCAGCCAAGAGAGACAGGGTAACTATGGCTACACCTTC
once	TRBD1	TRBV11-3	15	TRBJ2-2	CASSLAQGDTGELFF	TGTGCCAGCAGCTTAGCCCAGGGGGATACCGGGGAGCTGTTTTTT
-	TRBD1	TRBV7-2	13	TRBJ2-4	CASSLARTGDHFF	TGTGCCAGCAGCTTAGCCCGGACAGGGGATCACTTTTTC
-	-	TRBV9	15	TRBJ1-3	CASSVESGLVNTIYF	TGTGCCAGCAGCGTAGAGAGCGGACTGGTAAACACCATATATTTT
-	-	TRBV24-1	14	TRBJ1-2	CATSDPPGYNGYTF	TGTGCCACCAGTGACCCCCCGGGATATAATGGCTACACCTTC
once	-	TRBV28	15	TRBJ1-1	CASLPRGSQNTEAFF	TGTGCCAGCCTACCCCGGGGGTCCCAGAACACTGAAGCTTTCTTT
-	-	TRBV19	15	TRBJ1-5	CASSLRHNSNQPQHF	TGTGCCAGTAGTTTGCGACATAATAGCAATCAGCCCCAGCATTTT
-	-	TRBV14	15	TRBJ2-3	CASSRRRDSAGTQYF	TGTGCCAGCAGCCGTAGACGGGACTCCGCCGGTACGCAGTATTTT
-	-	TRBV28	11	TRBJ1-1	CASSFSGRAFF	TGTGCCAGCAGTTTCTCGGGTAGAGCTTTCTTT
few	-	TRBV28	14	TRBJ1-2	CASSLTDTNYGYTF	TGTGCCAGCAGTTTAACAGACACTAACTATGGCTACACCTTC
-	-	TRBV21-1	12	TRBJ2-7	CASSKALHEQYF	TGTGCCAGCAGCAAAGCGCTACACGAGCAGTACTTC
once	-	TRBV12-3/TRBV12-4	12	TRBJ1-3	CASSFGGNTIYF	TGTGCCAGCAGTTTCGGGGGAAACACCATATATTTT
-	-	TRBV15	18	TRBJ1-5	CATSRSTGWTVSNQPQHF	TGTGCCACCAGCAGGAGCACAGGGTGGACGGTCAGCAATCAGCCCCAGCATTTT
-	-	TRBV7-9	16	TRBJ2-2	CASTLKEGAEPGELFF	TGTGCCAGCACCCTGAAGGAGGGCGCAGAACCCGGGGAGCTGTTTTTT
-	-	TRBV2	17	TRBJ1-1	CASTDPTGLGWNTEAFF	TGTGCCAGCACCGACCCTACAGGGTTGGGCTGGAACACTGAAGCTTTCTTT
-	-	TRBV3-1/TRBV3-2	16	TRBJ1-3	CASSQGGGISGNTIYF	TGTGCCAGCAGCCAAGGAGGGGGAATCTCTGGAAACACCATATATTTT
-	TRBD1	TRBV10-2	15	TRBJ1-5	CASTGTGGSMQPQHF	TGCGCCAGCACCGGAACAGGGGGCTCAATGCAGCCCCAGCATTTT
-	-	TRBV19	15	TRBJ1-4	CASSSTGTSLEKLFF	TGTGCCAGTAGTAGTACCGGGACAAGTCTTGAAAAACTGTTTTTT
-	-	TRBV30	15	TRBJ2-5	CAWSVGGARGETQYF	TGTGCCTGGAGTGTAGGGGGGGCGCGAGGGGAGACCCAGTACTTC
-	TRBD1	TRBV27	14	TRBJ2-4	CASSLGRGLNIQYF	TGTGCCAGCAGTTTAGGCAGGGGGCTGAACATTCAGTACTTC
-	TRBD1	TRBV19	11	TRBJ1-5	CASSRTGAQHF	TGTGCCAGTAGTAGGACAGGAGCCCAGCATTTT
-	TRBD1	TRBV28	16	TRBJ1-1	CASKTGVGSLNTEAFF	TGTGCCAGTAAGACAGGGGTGGGGTCTTTGAACACTGAAGCTTTCTTT
-	-	TRBV18	18	TRBJ1-6	CASSPNARQGFDNSPLHF	TGTGCCAGCTCACCAAACGCGCGCCAGGGTTTTGATAATTCACCCCTCCACTTT